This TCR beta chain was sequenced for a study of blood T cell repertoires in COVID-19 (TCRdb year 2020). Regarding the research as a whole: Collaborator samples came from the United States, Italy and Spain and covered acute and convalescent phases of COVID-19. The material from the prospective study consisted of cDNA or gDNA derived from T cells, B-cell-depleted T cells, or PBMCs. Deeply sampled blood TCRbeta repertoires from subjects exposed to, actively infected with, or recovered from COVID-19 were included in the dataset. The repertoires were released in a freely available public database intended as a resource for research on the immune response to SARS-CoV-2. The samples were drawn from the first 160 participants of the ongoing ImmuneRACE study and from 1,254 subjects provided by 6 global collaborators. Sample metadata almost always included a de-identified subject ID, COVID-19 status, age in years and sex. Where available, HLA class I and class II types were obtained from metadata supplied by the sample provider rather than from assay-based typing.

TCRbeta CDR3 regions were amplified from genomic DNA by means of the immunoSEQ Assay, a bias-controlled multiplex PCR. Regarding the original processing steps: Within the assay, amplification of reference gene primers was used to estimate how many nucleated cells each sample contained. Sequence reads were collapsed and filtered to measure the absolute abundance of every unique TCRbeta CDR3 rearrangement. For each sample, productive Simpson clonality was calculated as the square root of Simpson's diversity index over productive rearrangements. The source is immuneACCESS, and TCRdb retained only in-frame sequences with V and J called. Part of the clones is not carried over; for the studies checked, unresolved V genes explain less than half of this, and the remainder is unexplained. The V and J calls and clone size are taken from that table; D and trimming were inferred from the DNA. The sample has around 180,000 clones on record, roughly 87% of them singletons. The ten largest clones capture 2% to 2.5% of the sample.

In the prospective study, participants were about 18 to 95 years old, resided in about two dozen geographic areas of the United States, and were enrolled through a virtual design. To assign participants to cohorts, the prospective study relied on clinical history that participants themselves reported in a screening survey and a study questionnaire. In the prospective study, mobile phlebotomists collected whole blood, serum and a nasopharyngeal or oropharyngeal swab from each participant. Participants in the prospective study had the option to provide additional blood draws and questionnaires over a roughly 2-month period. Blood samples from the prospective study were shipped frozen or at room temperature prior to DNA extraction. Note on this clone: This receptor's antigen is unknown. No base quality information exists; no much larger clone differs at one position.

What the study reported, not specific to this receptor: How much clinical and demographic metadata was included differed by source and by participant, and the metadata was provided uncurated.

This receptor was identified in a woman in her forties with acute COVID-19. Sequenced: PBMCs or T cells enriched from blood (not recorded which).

The DNA reads TGTGCCAGCAGCTTAGGAAGAGACAGCATCCCTGAGACCCAGTACTTC. This encodes CASSLGRDSIPETQYF. The chain is encoded by TRBV7-9 joined to TRBJ2-5, and the D gene may be TRBD1, 5 bases matching. V was cut back by 1 base and J by 5 bases, leaving a gap of 17 bases between them. Based on the germline V gene (reference sequence), the CDR1 and CDR2 sequences are SEHNR and FQNEAQ. Measured from the cysteine to the phenylalanine, the CDR3 is 16 residues long. Of the read, only the CDR3 DNA is kept; its 48 bases are in frame from base 1.